The clone carrying this T cell receptor beta chain was observed a handful of times. Its specificity is not known. The CDR3 has 17 amino acids. Losses at the gene ends were 3 bases for V and 5 bases for J; bases not matched to a gene: 12. Germline V gene data show CDR1 as SGDLS and CDR2 as YYNGEE. The primer mix had 60 Vbeta and 13 Jbeta primers. Assay used: immunoSEQ multiplex PCR; TCRdb lists only in-frame clones, some missing. The sample has 100,000 to 150,000 clones, about 10% seen once. This record belongs to a study of cytomegalovirus exposure and HLA in healthy donors. The study's findings and limits: Analysis performed later found roughly 17,000 TCR beta sequences associated with HLA alleles at 0.05 false discovery rate. Accurate prediction of HLA-A and HLA-B alleles (for most subjects) was reportedly achieved from TCR beta sequences. A later analysis, which compared TCR beta chains of equal frequency, found the HLA-associated ones more clonally expanded. Both high specificity and high sensitivity reportedly marked the classifier's diagnosis of cytomegalovirus status.

This chain joins TRBV9 and TRBJ1-1, with TRBD1 identical over 11 bases. The TCR comes from a woman aged 18-29 years in good health and CMV-seropositive. The material sequenced was PBMCs. The CDR3 here is CASSADPGTGGSTEAFF. The CDR3 coding sequence is TGTGCCAGCAGCGCGGACCCCGGGACAGGGGGTTCTACTGAAGCTTTCTTT.